This T cell receptor (beta chain) originates from a study of T cell responses to AZD1222 COVID-19 vaccine. Notes on the study in general: Baseline seropositivity characterized only six AZD1222 recipients.

Points on this clone: The antigen remains undetermined.

Clones were read by immunoSEQ multiplex PCR, and TCRdb kept only the in-frame ones, dropping some. The sample contains 100,000 to 150,000 clones, more than 70% of which appear only once. CDR1 SGHRS and CDR2 YFSETQ come from the germline V gene. This CDR3 has 16 amino acids. The ends lost 0 bases at V and 5 bases at J; junction bases unmatched: 7. V usage is TRBV5-1 and J usage is TRBJ2-5; 10 bases are a match to TRBD2. This TCR derives from an adult who received the AZD1222 COVID-19 vaccine. This specimen was peripheral blood, taken 28 days after the second AZD1222 dose. The CDR3 coding sequence is TGCGCCAGCAGCTTGGGAGGACTAGCGGTCCTGGAGACCCAGTACTTC. Residues: CASSLGGLAVLETQYF.